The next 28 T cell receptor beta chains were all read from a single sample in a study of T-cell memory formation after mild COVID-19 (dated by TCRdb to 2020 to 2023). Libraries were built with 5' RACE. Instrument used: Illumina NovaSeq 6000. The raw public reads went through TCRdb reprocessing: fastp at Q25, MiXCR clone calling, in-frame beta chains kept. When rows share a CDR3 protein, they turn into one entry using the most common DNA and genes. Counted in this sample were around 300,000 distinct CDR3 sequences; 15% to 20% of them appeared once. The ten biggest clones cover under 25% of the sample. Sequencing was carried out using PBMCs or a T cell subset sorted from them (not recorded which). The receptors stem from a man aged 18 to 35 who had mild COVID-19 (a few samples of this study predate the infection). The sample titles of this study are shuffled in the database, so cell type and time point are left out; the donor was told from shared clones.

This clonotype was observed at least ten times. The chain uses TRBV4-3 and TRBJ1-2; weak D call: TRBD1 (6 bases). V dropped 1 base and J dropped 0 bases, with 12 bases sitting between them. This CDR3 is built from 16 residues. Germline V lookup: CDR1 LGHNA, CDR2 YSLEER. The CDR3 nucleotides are TGCGCCAGCAGCCAAGCCTCTGGACAGACTAACTATGGCTACACCTTC. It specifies CASSQASGQTNYGYTF.

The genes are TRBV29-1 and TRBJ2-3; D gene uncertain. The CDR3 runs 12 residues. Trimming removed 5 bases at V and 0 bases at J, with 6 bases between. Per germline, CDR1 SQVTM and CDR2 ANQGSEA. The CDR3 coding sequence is TGCAGCGTTTCGGACAGCACAGATACGCAGTATTTT. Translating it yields CSVSDSTDTQYF.

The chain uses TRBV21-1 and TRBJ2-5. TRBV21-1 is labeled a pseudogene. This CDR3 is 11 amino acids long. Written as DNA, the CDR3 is TGTGCCAGCAGCAATTTGGGGACCCAGTACTTC. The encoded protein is CASSNLGTQYF.

The CDR3 nucleotides read TGTGCCAGCAGCCTCCGGCGGGACACACACCAAGAGACCCAGTACTTC. Its protein product is CASSLRRDTHQETQYF. The chain joins TRBV11-2 to TRBJ2-5; D possibly matches TRBD1 or TRBD2 (6 bases each). The CDR3 is 16 amino acids. V dropped 5 bases and J dropped 0 bases, with 16 bases sitting between them. Germline V gene lookup returns CDR1 SGHAT and CDR2 FQNNGV. The variable domain in full, with the rest retrieved from reference TRBV11-2 and TRBJ2-5, is EAGVAQSPRYKIIEKRQSVAFWCNPISGHATLYWYQQILGQGPKLLIQFQNNGVVDDSQLPKDRFSAERLKGVDSTLKIQPAKLEDSAVYLCASSLRRDTHQETQYFGPGTRLLVL.

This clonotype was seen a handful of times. CDR3 DNA sequence: TGCAGTGCTAGTCTGAGGGAAATGAACACTGAAGCTTTCTTT. It is translated as CSASLREMNTEAFF. The rearrangement links TRBV20-1 to TRBJ1-1; D remains ambiguous. Germline V gives CDR1 DFQATT, CDR2 SNEGSKA (reference sequence). Trimming shortened V by 3 bases and J by 0 bases, and 11 bases separated the two germline ends. The CDR3 covers 14 residues.

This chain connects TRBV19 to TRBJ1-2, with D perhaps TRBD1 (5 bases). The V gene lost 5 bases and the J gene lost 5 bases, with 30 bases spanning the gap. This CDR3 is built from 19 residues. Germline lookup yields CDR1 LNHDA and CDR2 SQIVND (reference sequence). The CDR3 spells CASSAHRGRDNPRDYGYTF. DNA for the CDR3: TGTGCCAGTAGTGCCCATCGGGGCAGGGATAATCCTCGAGATTATGGCTACACCTTC.

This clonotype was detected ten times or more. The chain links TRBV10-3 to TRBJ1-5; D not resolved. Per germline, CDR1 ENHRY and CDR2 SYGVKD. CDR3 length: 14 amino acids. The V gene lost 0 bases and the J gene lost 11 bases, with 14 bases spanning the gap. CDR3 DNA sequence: TGTGCCATCAGTGAGTCTACGGCGACCAAGGCCCAGCATTTT. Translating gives CAISESTATKAQHF.

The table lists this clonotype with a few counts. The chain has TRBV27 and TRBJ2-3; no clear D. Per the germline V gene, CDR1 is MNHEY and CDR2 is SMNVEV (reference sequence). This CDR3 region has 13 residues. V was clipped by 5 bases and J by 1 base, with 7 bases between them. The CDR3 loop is CASSVPGTDTQYF. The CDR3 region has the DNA TGTGCCAGCAGTGTCCCAGGCACAGATACGCAGTATTTT.

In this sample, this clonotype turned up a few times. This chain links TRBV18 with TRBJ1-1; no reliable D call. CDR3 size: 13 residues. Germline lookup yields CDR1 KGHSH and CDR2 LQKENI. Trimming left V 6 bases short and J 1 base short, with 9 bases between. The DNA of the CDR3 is TGTGCCAGCTCTCGGTCCGAGAACACTGAAGCTTTCTTT. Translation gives CASSRSENTEAFF.

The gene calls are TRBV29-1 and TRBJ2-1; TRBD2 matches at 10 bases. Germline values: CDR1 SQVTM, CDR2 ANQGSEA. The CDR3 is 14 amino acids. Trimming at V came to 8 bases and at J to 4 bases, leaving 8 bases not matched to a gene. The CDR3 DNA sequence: TGCAGCAACCAGCGGGGGGGCGTGTACAATGAGCAGTTCTTC. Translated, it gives CSNQRGGVYNEQFF.

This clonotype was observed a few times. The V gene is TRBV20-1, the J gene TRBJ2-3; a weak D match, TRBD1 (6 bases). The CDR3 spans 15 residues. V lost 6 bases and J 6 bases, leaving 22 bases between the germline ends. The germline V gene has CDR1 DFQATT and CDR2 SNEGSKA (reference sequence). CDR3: CSARASGHPSDTQYF. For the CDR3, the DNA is TGCAGTGCACGAGCGTCGGGACACCCTTCGGATACGCAGTATTTT.

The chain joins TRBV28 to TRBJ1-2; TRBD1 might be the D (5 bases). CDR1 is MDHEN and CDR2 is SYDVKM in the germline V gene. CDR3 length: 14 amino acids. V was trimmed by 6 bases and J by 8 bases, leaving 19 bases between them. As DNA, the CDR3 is TGTGCCAGCAGCCAGCCAGGGACCGCGGCGGGCTACACCTTC. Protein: CASSQPGTAAGYTF.

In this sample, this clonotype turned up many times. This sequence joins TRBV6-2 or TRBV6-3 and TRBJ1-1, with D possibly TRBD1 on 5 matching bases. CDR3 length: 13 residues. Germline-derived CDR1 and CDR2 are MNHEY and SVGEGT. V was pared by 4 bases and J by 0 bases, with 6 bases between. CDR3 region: CASSLTVNTEAFF. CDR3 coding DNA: TGTGCCAGCAGTTTGACAGTGAACACTGAAGCTTTCTTT.

For the CDR3, the DNA is TGTGCCAGCAGCCTCCCCAGCGGGGGGGGGGACACAGATACGCAGTATTTT. Its translation is CASSLPSGGGDTDTQYF. The chain is built from TRBV4-2 and TRBJ2-3; 10 positions match TRBD2. The trim removed 4 bases at V and 2 bases at J, leaving 9 bases unmatched. Germline CDR1 and CDR2: LGHNA and YNFKEQ. There are 17 residues in the CDR3.

The chain's CDR3 is CASSLRPITSTEAFF. CDR3 DNA: TGTGCCAGCAGTTTAAGGCCCATCACGAGCACTGAAGCTTTCTTT. The chain combines TRBV28 with TRBJ1-1; D is unclear. V gave up 2 bases and J gave up 4 bases, with 14 bases separating them. Looked up from germline, CDR1 is MDHEN and CDR2 is SYDVKM. This CDR3 has 15 residues.

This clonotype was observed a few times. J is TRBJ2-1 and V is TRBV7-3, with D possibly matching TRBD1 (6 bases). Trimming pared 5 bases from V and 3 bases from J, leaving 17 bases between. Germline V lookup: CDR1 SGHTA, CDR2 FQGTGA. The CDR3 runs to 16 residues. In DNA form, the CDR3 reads TGTGCCAGCAGCCCTACCACAGGGAGTAGCTACAATGAGCAGTTCTTC. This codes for CASSPTTGSSYNEQFF.

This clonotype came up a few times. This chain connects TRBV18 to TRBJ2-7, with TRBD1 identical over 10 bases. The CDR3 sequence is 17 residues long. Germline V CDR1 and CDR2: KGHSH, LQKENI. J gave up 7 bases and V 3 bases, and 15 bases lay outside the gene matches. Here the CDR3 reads CASSPPLPGQGMREQYF. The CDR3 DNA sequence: TGTGCCAGCTCACCTCCCTTACCGGGACAGGGGATGAGGGAGCAGTACTTC.

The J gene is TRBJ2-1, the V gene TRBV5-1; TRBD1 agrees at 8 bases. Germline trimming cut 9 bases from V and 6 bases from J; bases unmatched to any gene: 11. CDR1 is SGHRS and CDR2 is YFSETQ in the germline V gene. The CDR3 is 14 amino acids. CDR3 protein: CATKGQVGANEQFF. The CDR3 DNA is TGCGCCACGAAGGGACAGGTGGGGGCCAATGAGCAGTTCTTC. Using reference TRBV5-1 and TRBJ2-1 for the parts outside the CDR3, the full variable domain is KAGVTQTPRYLIKTRGQQVTLSCSPISGHRSVSWYQQTPGQGLQFLFEYFSETQRNKGNFPGRFSGRQFSNSRSEMNVSTLELGDSALYLCATKGQVGANEQFFGPGTRLTVL.

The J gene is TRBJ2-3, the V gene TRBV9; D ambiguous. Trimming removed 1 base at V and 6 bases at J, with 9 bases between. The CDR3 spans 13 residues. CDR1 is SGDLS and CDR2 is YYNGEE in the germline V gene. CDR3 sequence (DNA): TGTGCCAGCAGCGTATACGGCGTGGATACGCAGTATTTT. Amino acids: CASSVYGVDTQYF.

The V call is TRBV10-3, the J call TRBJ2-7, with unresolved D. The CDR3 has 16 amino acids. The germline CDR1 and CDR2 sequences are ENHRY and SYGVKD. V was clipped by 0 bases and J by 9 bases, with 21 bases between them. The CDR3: CAISESIPQAEALQYF. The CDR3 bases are TGTGCCATCAGTGAGTCTATCCCGCAAGCAGAGGCCCTGCAGTACTTC.

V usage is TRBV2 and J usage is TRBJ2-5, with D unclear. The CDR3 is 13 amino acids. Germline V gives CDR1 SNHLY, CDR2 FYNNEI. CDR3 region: CAVARVLQETQYF. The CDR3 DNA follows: TGTGCTGTAGCCCGGGTCCTCCAAGAGACCCAGTACTTC.

CDR3 amino acids: CASRASYGYTF. In nucleotides, the CDR3 is TGCGCCAGCCGGGCCAGCTATGGCTACACCTTC. This sequence joins TRBV5-1 and TRBJ1-2; D is undetermined. Trimming pared 7 bases from V and 4 bases from J, leaving 8 bases between. CDR1 and CDR2 from the germline V gene are SGHRS and YFSETQ. The CDR3 consists of 11 residues.

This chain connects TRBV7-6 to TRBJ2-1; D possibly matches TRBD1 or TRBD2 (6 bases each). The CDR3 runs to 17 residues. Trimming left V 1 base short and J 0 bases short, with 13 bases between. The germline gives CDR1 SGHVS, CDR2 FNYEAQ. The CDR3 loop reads CASSLGPGASSYNEQFF. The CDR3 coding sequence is TGTGCCAGCAGCTTAGGCCCGGGGGCTAGCTCCTACAATGAGCAGTTCTTC.

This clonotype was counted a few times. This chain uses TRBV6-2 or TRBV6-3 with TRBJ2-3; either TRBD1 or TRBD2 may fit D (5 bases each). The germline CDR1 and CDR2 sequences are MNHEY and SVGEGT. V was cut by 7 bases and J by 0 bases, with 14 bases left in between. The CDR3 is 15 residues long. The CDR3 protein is CASTTTGPSTDTQYF. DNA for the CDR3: TGTGCCAGCACCACCACGGGACCTAGCACAGATACGCAGTATTTT.

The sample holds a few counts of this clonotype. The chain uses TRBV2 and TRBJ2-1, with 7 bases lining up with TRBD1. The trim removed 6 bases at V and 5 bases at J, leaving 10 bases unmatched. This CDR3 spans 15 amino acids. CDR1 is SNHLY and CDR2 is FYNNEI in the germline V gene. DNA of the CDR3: TGTGCCAGCAGCCCGACAGGGCCCGTTGACAATGAGCAGTTCTTC. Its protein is CASSPTGPVDNEQFF.

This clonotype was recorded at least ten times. CDR3 region: CASSRGLTTGEQYF. In DNA form, the CDR3 reads TGTGCCAGCAGCCGCGGGTTAACTACGGGAGAGCAGTACTTC. The chain recombines TRBV5-4 with TRBJ2-7, with D perhaps matching TRBD2 (5 bases). This CDR3 is built from 14 residues. Trimming stripped 4 bases from V and 7 bases from J, with 18 bases between. The germline CDR1 and CDR2 sequences are SGHNT and YYREEE (reference sequence).

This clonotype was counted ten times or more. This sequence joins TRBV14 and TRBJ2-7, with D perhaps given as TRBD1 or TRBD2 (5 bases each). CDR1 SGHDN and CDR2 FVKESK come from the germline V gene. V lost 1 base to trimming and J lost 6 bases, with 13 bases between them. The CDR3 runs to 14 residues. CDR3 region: CASSQGLGVGEQYF. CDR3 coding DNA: TGTGCCAGCAGCCAAGGTCTGGGGGTAGGCGAGCAGTACTTC.

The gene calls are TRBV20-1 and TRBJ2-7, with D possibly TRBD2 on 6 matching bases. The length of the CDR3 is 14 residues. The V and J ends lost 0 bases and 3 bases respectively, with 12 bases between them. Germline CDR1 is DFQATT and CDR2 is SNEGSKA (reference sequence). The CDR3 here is CSARDSTRSYEQYF. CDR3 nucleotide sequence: TGCAGTGCTAGAGACTCGACTAGAAGCTACGAGCAGTACTTC.